This T cell receptor beta chain was sequenced for a study of CD8+ T cells in alopecia areata. RNA extraction was followed by reverse transcription into cDNA, which acted as the sequencing template. Sequencing used immunoSEQ multiplex PCR; TCRdb keeps in-frame clones, though not all of them. The sample consists of about 150,000 clones, about 60% of them appearing once. Points from the study as a whole: Alphabeta T cells residing in normal skin are also sequenced in scalp samples.

There are a few counts of this clone. Its target is unknown. The CDR3 is 14 residues long. The germline CDR1 and CDR2 sequences are SQVTM and ANQGSEA. V lost 6 bases, J lost 3 bases, and 4 bases stayed unmatched. V is TRBV29-1 and J is TRBJ2-7, with 14 bases that match TRBD2. The receptor comes from a human donor in good health. Material for sequencing was CD4+ T cells sorted from blood. The DNA for the CDR3 is TGCAGCGTCGTGGGACTAGCGGGAGACTACGAGCAGTACTTC. Its protein is CSVVGLAGDYEQYF.